This record concerns one TCR beta chain sequence. Its antigen is still unknown. This entry is derived from a study of OX40 agonist ivuxolimab in advanced cancers. Across the whole study: Patients were dosed with the agonistic anti-OX40 (CD134) antibody ivuxolimab. Dose-escalation patients had hepatocellular carcinoma, melanoma, renal cell or head and neck cancer. Study results and caveats: The study found that CD8+ T cells averaged more expanded clones than CD4+.

The repertoire was sequenced with immunoSEQ multiplex PCR; TCRdb's copy has only in-frame clones and lacks some. This table has 65,000 to 85,000 clones, around 80% appearing once. V shed 6 bases and J shed 0 bases, with 15 bases lying between them. Germline assignment: CDR1 SGHRS and CDR2 YFSETQ. The CDR3 totals 15 residues. This receptor was obtained from an adult with an advanced solid tumor such as melanoma, head and neck, liver or kidney cancer. This rearrangement joins TRBV5-1 to TRBJ1-1; the D is unclear. The sample in question was CD4+ or CD8+ T cells sorted from blood, obtained in a trial of the OX40 agonist ivuxolimab. The DNA for the CDR3 is TGCGCCAGCACCCCGGGGATTAGGATGAACACTGAAGCTTTCTTT. It specifies CASTPGIRMNTEAFF.